A single sample gave rise to the 21 T cell receptor beta chains below, sequenced in a study of blood T cells in healthy people across ages. Primers used in a second PCR of roughly 6 to 11 cycles were a sample-barcoded 5' primer and a J-beta primer mix. TCRdb reprocessed the 5' RACE reads via MiXCR and lists one record per CDR3 protein. The data contain about 700,000 distinct CDR3 sequences, around 32% of them seen just once; the ten biggest clones take up 15%. Sequencing was carried out using blood. The receptor source for this set is a woman older than 75 in good health.

DNA of the CDR3: TGCGCCAGCAGCTTGGACAGTCCGCAGAATCAGCCCCAGCATTTT. Its protein is CASSLDSPQNQPQHF. This chain links TRBV5-1 with TRBJ1-5; D is unclear. Germline CDR1 and CDR2: SGHRS and YFSETQ. V was clipped by 0 bases and J by 4 bases, with 11 bases between them. The CDR3 extends over 15 amino acids.

The V call is TRBV30, the J call TRBJ1-6; D gene unclear. The CDR3 length is 14 residues. V dropped 0 bases and J dropped 7 bases, with 10 bases sitting between them. From germline, CDR1 is GTSNPN and CDR2 SVGIG (reference sequence). For the CDR3, the DNA is TGTGCCTGGAGTGTAGGACGGGTAAATTCACCCCTCCACTTT. This sequence encodes CAWSVGRVNSPLHF.

This clonotype was found many times. This sequence joins TRBV4-2 and TRBJ1-2; 7 nucleotides align to TRBD1. V lost 0 bases and J lost 5; bases outside the gene matches: 6. Germline-derived CDR1 and CDR2 are LGHNA and YNFKEQ. This CDR3 is built from 15 residues. As DNA, the CDR3 is TGTGCCAGCAGCCAAGATGAGGGACAGAGTTATGGCTACACCTTC. Encoded protein: CASSQDEGQSYGYTF.

The genes are TRBV15 and TRBJ1-1; TRBD1 might be the D (6 bases). Germline CDR1 LNHNV, CDR2 YYDKDF (reference sequence). The CDR3 runs 16 residues. Trimming cost V 0 bases and J 3 bases, with 14 bases left between them. CDR3 region: CATSRDLARGYTEAFF. The CDR3 nucleotides are TGTGCCACCAGCAGAGATCTGGCCAGGGGATACACTGAAGCTTTCTTT.

The DNA of the CDR3 is TGCAGTGCTGGGTACAGGGGAGCTTCCTACGAGCAGTACTTC. It specifies CSAGYRGASYEQYF. The chain links TRBV20-1 to TRBJ2-7; TRBD1 aligns across 7 bases. Looked up from germline, CDR1 is DFQATT and CDR2 is SNEGSKA (reference sequence). This CDR3 has 14 residues. With V trimmed by 5 bases and J by 1 base, 8 bases remained unmatched.

About this clonotype itself: At one end, the junction sequence differs from germline, possibly due to a read error. The chain recombines TRBV7-2 with TRBJ1-6; D possibly corresponds to TRBD1 (5 bases). Germline CDR1 SGHTA, CDR2 FQGNSA. The CDR3 runs 15 residues. The CDR3 DNA reads TGTGCCAGCAGCTTATTCCAAGGGGTAGATTCACCCCGCCACTTT. It translates to CASSLFQGVDSPRHF.

In DNA form, the CDR3 reads TGTGCCATCAGTGAGAGCAGGGGGCGGTATGGGCACAATGAGCAGTTCTTC. Translating it yields CAISESRGRYGHNEQFF. The genes are TRBV10-3 and TRBJ2-1; 8 nucleotides align to TRBD1. Germline-derived CDR1 and CDR2 are ENHRY and SYGVKD. CDR3 size: 17 residues. J lost 5 bases, V lost 2 bases, and 11 bases had no gene match.

There are a few counts of this clonotype. Possible read error: a much larger clone is one base away. CDR3 loop: CASSLDARVSGANVRTF. The CDR3 DNA follows: TGTGCCAGCAGCTTAGACGCCAGGGTATCTGGGGCCAACGTCCGGACTTTC. J is TRBJ2-6 and V is TRBV7-8, with D tentatively TRBD1 (5 bases). Germline V lookup: CDR1 SGHVS, CDR2 FQNEAQ. This CDR3 is built from 17 residues.

On this clonotype itself: A much larger clonotype is one base distant, so this may be a read error. This chain joins TRBV5-6 and TRBJ1-2; D call uncertain. Germline CDR1 and CDR2: SGHDT and YYEEEE. The CDR3 runs 14 residues. CDR3 nucleotides: TGTGCCAGCAGCTTGGCCCCCGGGGTCTATGGCTGCACCTTC. This codes for CASSLAPGVYGCTF. Drawing the rest from reference TRBV5-6 and TRBJ1-2, the complete variable domain is DAGVTQSPTHLIKTRGQQVTLRCSPKSGHDTVSWYQQALGQGPQFIFQYYEEEERQRGNFPDRFSGHQFPNYSSELNVNALLLGDSALYLCASSLAPGVYGCTFGSGTRLTVV.

This chain links TRBV6-1 with TRBJ2-5; no clear D. The end of the DNA aligns better with TRBJ2-7, so the J call may be wrong. The CDR3 is 14 residues long. The germline V gene has CDR1 MNHNS and CDR2 SASEGT. Here the CDR3 DNA reads TGTGCCAGCAGTGAAGCGGTGAGAAACTACGAGCAGTACTTC. Translation: CASSEAVRNYEQYF.

As concerns this clonotype: This may stem from a read error, because a much larger clone lies one nucleotide away. As DNA, the CDR3 is TGTGCCAGCAGCTTAGTACAGGACTATGGCTACACCTTC. The encoded protein is CASSLVQDYGYTF. The rearrangement links TRBV7-2 to TRBJ1-2; a possible D gene is TRBD1 (5 bases). V lost 1 base, J lost 3 bases, and 6 bases lay in between. Germline CDR1 and CDR2: SGHTA and FQGNSA. The CDR3 covers 13 residues. Filled out from reference TRBV7-2 and TRBJ1-2, the complete variable domain reads GAGVSQSPSNKVTEKGKDVELRCDPISGHTALYWYRQSLGQGLEFLIYFQGNSAPDKSGLPSDRFSAERTGGSVSTLTIQRTQQEDSAVYLCASSLVQDYGYTFGSGTRLTVV.

This clonotype has a count of ten or more. The genes are TRBV6-2 or TRBV6-3 and TRBJ2-1, with 8 bases aligning to TRBD2. Germline CDR1 MNHEY, CDR2 SVGEGT. The V gene end was trimmed by 8 bases and the J gene end by 4 bases; junction bases not matched to a gene: 13. There are 16 residues in the CDR3. CDR3 coding DNA: TGTGCCAGCGGTACGAGATCGGGGGGGAGGTACAATGAGCAGTTCTTC. Its protein product is CASGTRSGGRYNEQFF.

This clonotype was found many times. The rearrangement links TRBV6-1 to TRBJ1-5; D unclear. The germline V gene has CDR1 MNHNS and CDR2 SASEGT. The V end was cut by 10 bases, the J end by 1 base, with 20 bases between. This CDR3 contains 16 residues. The DNA of the CDR3 is TGTGCCACCTTTCTAGGCAGTTTGAAGAGCAATCAGCCCCAGCATTTT. Translation gives CATFLGSLKSNQPQHF.

This sequence joins TRBV15 and TRBJ1-2; D unclear. The germline V gene encodes CDR1 LNHNV and CDR2 YYDKDF (reference sequence). V was pared by 5 bases and J by 4 bases, with 14 bases between. The CDR3 has 14 amino acids. The CDR3 is CATSPAAAFYGYTF. The DNA for the CDR3 is TGTGCCACCAGCCCTGCGGCCGCTTTCTATGGCTACACCTTC.

This sequence joins TRBV30 and TRBJ1-1, with unresolved D. CDR1 and CDR2 from the germline V gene are GTSNPN and SVGIG (reference sequence). The CDR3 length is 13 residues. Trimming took off 1 base at V and 11 bases at J, with 17 bases between the two ends. CDR3 sequence reads: CAWSDDGRQRAFF. CDR3 sequence (DNA): TGTGCCTGGAGTGACGACGGAAGACAAAGGGCTTTCTTT.

This clonotype showed up just a few times. Just one base apart from a much larger clone, this may be a read error. CDR3 coding DNA: TGTGCCAGCAGTGTAGGGACAGGGCACACAGATACGCGGTATTTT. Its protein product is CASSVGTGHTDTRYF. The genes are TRBV6-1 and TRBJ2-3; 9 nucleotides line up with TRBD1. Per the germline V gene, CDR1 is MNHNS and CDR2 is SASEGT. CDR3 length equals 15 residues.

This clonotype was recorded at least ten times. The V gene is TRBV20-1, the J gene TRBJ2-7, with 7 bases that match TRBD1. Trimming cost V 3 bases and J 1 base; bases outside gene matches: 6. The CDR3 is made up of 14 amino acids. Germline V lookup: CDR1 DFQATT, CDR2 SNEGSKA (reference sequence). The CDR3 nucleotides read TGCAGTGCTAGTGAAAGGGGGCTATCCTACGAGCAGTACTTC. Translating gives CSASERGLSYEQYF.

This clonotype was counted only a few times. The rearrangement links TRBV20-1 to TRBJ2-7, with a weak D call TRBD2 (6 bases). This CDR3 is 14 amino acids long. Germline V gene sequence: CDR1 DFQATT, CDR2 SNEGSKA (reference sequence). V was cut by 1 base and J by 2 bases, with 12 bases left in between. The CDR3 DNA follows: TGCAGTGCTAGAGCGGGACTCGTTACCTACGAGCAGTACTTC. Protein: CSARAGLVTYEQYF.

This clonotype was seen many times. The chain links TRBV7-6 to TRBJ2-4; perhaps TRBD1 as D (6 bases). The CDR3 is made up of 18 amino acids. V was pared by 1 base and J by 7 bases, with 23 bases between. The germline gives CDR1 SGHVS, CDR2 FNYEAQ. The CDR3 protein is CASSLEFAHSSQGNIQYF. The CDR3 DNA follows: TGTGCCAGCAGCTTAGAATTCGCACATTCTAGCCAGGGGAACATTCAGTACTTC.

This chain joins TRBV7-2 and TRBJ1-2; no reliable D call. The CDR3 extends over 15 amino acids. V was pared by 1 base and J by 2 bases, with 11 bases between. Per the germline V gene, CDR1 is SGHTA and CDR2 is FQGNSA. CDR3 bases: TGTGCCAGCAGCTTAGTGGCAGATGCCAACTATGGCTACACCTTC. It yields the protein CASSLVADANYGYTF.

The chain joins TRBV30 to TRBJ1-2, with D maybe TRBD1 (5 bases). Per germline, CDR1 GTSNPN and CDR2 SVGIG (reference sequence). CDR3 length: 13 residues. V lost 8 bases, J lost 5 bases, and 18 bases lay in between. The CDR3 loop is CAESRGPSYGYTF. CDR3 sequence (DNA): TGTGCCGAGTCCCGGGGCCCATCGTATGGCTACACCTTC.